The next 9 T cell receptor beta chains were all read from a single sample in a study of blood T cell repertoires in COVID-19. Generated by immunoSEQ multiplex PCR, the TCRdb table keeps only in-frame clones and is missing some. The sample has about 200,000 clones; approximately 78% are singletons. The specimen was peripheral blood. The receptors were sampled from a woman older than 75 with COVID-19, enrolled during active disease.

The chain combines TRBV6-2 or TRBV6-3 with TRBJ2-3; D remains ambiguous. The V gene lost 5 bases and the J gene lost 6 bases, with 6 bases spanning the gap. The CDR3 sequence is 11 residues long. Germline lookup yields CDR1 MNHEY and CDR2 SVGEGT. The CDR3 here is CASSHSDTQYF. In DNA form, the CDR3 reads TGTGCCAGCAGTCATTCCGATACGCAGTATTTT.

Notes on this clone: The junction and the germline gene differ at one end; a read error may be behind it. This chain joins TRBV27 and TRBJ2-1; D not resolved. Germline V gene sequence: CDR1 MNHEY, CDR2 SMNVEV (reference sequence). The CDR3 loop spans 12 amino acids. The CDR3 is CASSPPTGDLIF. The CDR3 DNA sequence: TGTGCCAGCAGTCCTCCGACCGGCGACTTAATCTTC.

This clone was observed a single time. The V and J genes are TRBV6-2 or TRBV6-3 and TRBJ1-2; 7 bases agree with TRBD1. The CDR3 has 13 amino acids. Germline V gives CDR1 MNHEY, CDR2 SVGEGT. Losses at the gene ends were 5 bases for V and 4 bases for J; bases not matched to a gene: 4. CDR3 loop: CASSPGQAYGYTF. CDR3 sequence (DNA): TGTGCCAGCAGTCCCGGACAGGCCTATGGCTACACCTTC.

V and J are TRBV21-1 and TRBJ2-3; TRBD2, the table's D call, lacks a check against the DNA. TRBV21-1 is labeled a pseudogene. The CDR3 is 9 amino acids. CDR3 protein: CASSPSQYF. The DNA for the CDR3 is TGTGCCAGCAGCCCGTCGCAGTATTTT.

The chain combines TRBV7-3 with TRBJ1-3; tentative D call: TRBD1 (6 bases). Trimming left V 6 bases short and J 4 bases short, with 10 bases between. Germline V CDR1 and CDR2: SGHTA, FQGTGA. The CDR3 contains 13 residues. Here the CDR3 DNA reads TGTGCCAGCAGACAGGGCCCCGGAAACACCATATATTTT. This translates into CASRQGPGNTIYF.

V and J are TRBV4-2 and TRBJ1-5; no clear D. The V and J ends lost 3 bases and 2 bases respectively, with 11 bases between them. The CDR3 is 15 residues long. Germline lookup yields CDR1 LGHNA and CDR2 YNFKEQ. The DNA for the CDR3 is TGTGCCAGCAGCCACACTGACGGGGGCAATCAGCCCCAGCATTTT. Translating it yields CASSHTDGGNQPQHF.

J is TRBJ1-3 and V is TRBV19, with D possibly matching TRBD1 (6 bases). The V gene's germline CDR1 is LNHDA and CDR2 SQIVND (reference sequence). Trimming left V 7 bases short and J 4 bases short, with 23 bases between. The CDR3 totals 17 residues. The CDR3 loop is CASIRPGPGGGGNTIYF. CDR3 nucleotides: TGTGCCAGTATACGCCCAGGACCGGGAGGGGGAGGAAACACCATATATTTT. Filled out from reference TRBV19 and TRBJ1-3, the complete variable domain reads DGGITQSPKYLFRKEGQNVTLSCEQNLNHDAMYWYRQDPGQGLRLIYYSQIVNDFQKGDIAEGYSVSREKKESFPLTVTSAQKNPTAFYLCASIRPGPGGGGNTIYFGEGSWLTVV.

This clone came up a few times. The junction departs from germline at one end; a sequencing error may be responsible. CDR3 nucleotides: TGCGCCAGCAGATTGGGACAGGAAAATTCACCCCTCCACTTT. It codes for CASRLGQENSPLHF. V gene TRBV5-1 combines with J gene TRBJ1-6; 8 nucleotides align to TRBD1. CDR1 is SGHRS and CDR2 is YFSETQ in the germline V gene. The CDR3 length is 14 residues.

Comments on this clone: This CDR3 is also generated by other DNA sequences in the sample. The chain recombines TRBV6-5 with TRBJ1-5; D not resolved. Trimming removed 6 bases from V and 2 bases from J, with 11 bases in between. CDR1 MNHEY and CDR2 SVGAGI come from the germline V gene. The CDR3 is 14 amino acids. The CDR3 here is CASRRTGGNQPQHF. In DNA, the CDR3 is TGTGCCAGCAGGAGGACCGGGGGCAATCAGCCCCAGCATTTT.